These 6 T cell receptor beta chains share one sample of origin, sequenced in a study of T cells after yellow fever vaccination. One entry per CDR3 protein results from TCRdb running MiXCR on the 5' RACE reads. The table includes hundreds of thousands of distinct CDR3 sequences, 8.5% to 10% detected once. The sample was PBMCs, taken on the day of the first yellow fever vaccination. The receptors were gathered from a young man who received the YFV17D yellow fever vaccine.

This clonotype was recorded many times. The chain employs TRBV5-4 and TRBJ2-5, with 9 bases identical to TRBD1. With 0 bases clipped from V and 3 bases from J, the junction kept 0 bases outside the gene matches. The CDR3 contains 14 residues. Germline V gives CDR1 SGHNT, CDR2 YYREEE (reference sequence). CDR3 amino acids: CASSLGDREETQYF. CDR3 bases: TGTGCCAGCAGCTTGGGGGACAGGGAAGAGACCCAGTACTTC.

The V gene is TRBV7-2, the J gene TRBJ2-5; possibly TRBD1 or TRBD2 for D (5 bases each). V was cut by 1 base and J by 7 bases, with 10 bases left in between. Germline CDR1 and CDR2: SGHTA and FQGNSA. The CDR3 has 13 residues. CDR3: CASSLGRGGTQYF. In DNA form, the CDR3 reads TGTGCCAGCAGCTTAGGTCGGGGCGGGACCCAGTACTTC.

The V call is TRBV19, the J call TRBJ1-1; D call uncertain. The CDR3 extends over 13 amino acids. With 2 bases removed from V and 1 base from J, the gap between germline ends came to 5 bases. Germline CDR1 LNHDA, CDR2 SQIVND (reference sequence). CDR3 bases: TGTGCCAGTAGTATAATAGCGAACACTGAAGCTTTCTTT. Its translation: CASSIIANTEAFF.

This clonotype has just a few counts. This chain uses TRBV7-8 with TRBJ2-1; D remains ambiguous. The CDR3 runs 14 residues. Deletions cut 5 bases from V and 2 bases from J, with 10 bases between. The germline gives CDR1 SGHVS, CDR2 FQNEAQ. CDR3 nucleotide sequence: TGTGCCAGCAGCCCACAATTCACCTACAATGAGCAGTTCTTC. As protein: CASSPQFTYNEQFF.

This clonotype was counted only a few times. The CDR3 sequence is CASSQPNTEAFF. DNA for the CDR3: TGTGCCAGCAGCCAACCGAACACTGAAGCTTTCTTT. This chain links TRBV3-1 with TRBJ1-1; no definite D call. The CDR3 consists of 12 residues. Germline CDR1 and CDR2: LGHDT and YNNKEL (reference sequence). Trimming left V 2 bases short and J 1 base short, with 2 bases between.

This rearrangement joins TRBV7-9 to TRBJ2-5; D remains unclear. Germline CDR1 SEHNR, CDR2 FQNEAQ (reference sequence). Between the trimmed V and J ends, which lost 5 bases and 5 bases, there was a span of 18 bases. The CDR3 has 15 residues. In DNA form, the CDR3 reads TGTGCCAGCAGCCGCGAACTCCTCCCTGGGGAGACCCAGTACTTC. Translating it yields CASSRELLPGETQYF.